This TCR beta chain was identified in a study of T cell clonotyping in hematopoietic cell transplantation. Trimming stripped 3 bases from V and 4 bases from J, with 6 bases between. The CDR3 totals 12 residues. Per germline, CDR1 MNHEY and CDR2 SVGAGI. Clones were sequenced by immunoSEQ multiplex PCR, and TCRdb holds only the in-frame ones, with some missing. This table has fewer than 6,000 clones, 70% to 80% appearing once. The J gene is TRBJ1-2, the V gene TRBV6-5; D ambiguous. The specimen was PBMCs, collected 100 days after allogeneic stem cell transplant. The receptor's source is a male patient aged 50 to 59 who had an allogeneic stem cell transplant from an unrelated donor, so the T cells may come from the graft donor. Some clones in this sample may be carry-over from other donors' samples. The CDR3 loop is CASSYGPYGYTF. CDR3 sequence (DNA): TGTGCCAGCAGTTATGGTCCCTATGGCTACACCTTC.